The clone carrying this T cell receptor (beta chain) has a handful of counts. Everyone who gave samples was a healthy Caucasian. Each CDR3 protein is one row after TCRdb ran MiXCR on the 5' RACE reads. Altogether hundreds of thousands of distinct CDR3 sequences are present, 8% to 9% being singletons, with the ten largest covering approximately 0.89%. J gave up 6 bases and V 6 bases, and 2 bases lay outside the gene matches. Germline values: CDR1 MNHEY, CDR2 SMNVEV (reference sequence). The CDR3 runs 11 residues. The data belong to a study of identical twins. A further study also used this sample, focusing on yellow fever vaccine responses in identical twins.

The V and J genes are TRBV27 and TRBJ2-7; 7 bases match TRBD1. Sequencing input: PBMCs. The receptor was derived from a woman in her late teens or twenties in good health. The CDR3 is CASRGQVEQYF. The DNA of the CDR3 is TGTGCCAGCAGAGGACAGGTCGAGCAGTACTTC.